This TCR beta chain was retrieved from a study of T cells in Graves' hyperthyroidism and ophthalmopathy. Amplified regions were TCR beta CDR3 sequences from RNA transcripts. HTBI primers were the set used in a first-round RT-PCR of the TCR CDR3. TCRdb analysed the multiplex PCR reads with MiXCR anew, one entry per CDR3 protein. The sample consists of around 350,000 distinct CDR3 sequences, about 17% of them appearing once. Trimming took off 5 bases at V and 0 bases at J, with 14 bases between the two ends. This CDR3 is built from 16 residues. Germline V CDR1 and CDR2: LNHNV, YYDKDF (reference sequence).

V gene TRBV15 combines with J gene TRBJ1-3; D possibly corresponds to TRBD1 (5 bases). The origin of this receptor is a woman in her twenties or thirties with Graves' hyperthyroidism that later progressed to Graves' ophthalmopathy. The sequenced material came from blood. In DNA form, the CDR3 reads TGTGCCACCAGCGGACGGAGTGGGGGCTCTGGAAACACCATATATTTT. Amino acid sequence: CATSGRSGGSGNTIYF.